One and the same sample provided the 18 T cell receptor beta chains below, sequenced in a study of regulatory T cells in long-lasting Graves disease. Arm-PCR of CDR3 regions with iRepertoire HTBI primers generated TCR beta libraries. MiXCR was run by TCRdb on the multiplex PCR reads, yielding one entry per CDR3 protein. The sample lists hundreds of thousands of distinct CDR3 sequences, 16% occurring once. Time point here: newly diagnosed GD, antithyroid drugs for less than 3 months. The TCR library used RNA extracted from PBMCs. A further study also used this sample, focusing on T cells in Graves' hyperthyroidism and ophthalmopathy.

The sample was peripheral blood mononuclear cells (PBMCs), taken at new diagnosis, from a patient treated with antithyroid drugs. The receptors come from a woman between 25 and 40 years old with Graves disease.

This clonotype was observed at least ten times. The chain combines TRBV20-1 with TRBJ1-2; D unresolved. CDR3 length equals 11 residues. The V end was cut by 3 bases, the J end by 2 bases, with 4 bases between. Germline V gives CDR1 DFQATT, CDR2 SNEGSKA (reference sequence). CDR3 protein: CSARDNYGYTF. The CDR3 coding sequence is TGCAGTGCTAGGGACAACTATGGCTACACCTTC.

CDR3 protein: CASSLNKGRQRNTEAFF. The CDR3 nucleotides are TGTGCCAGCAGCCTAAATAAGGGAAGACAGAGGAACACTGAAGCTTTCTTT. The J gene is TRBJ1-1, the V gene TRBV7-2; TRBD1 might be the D (5 bases). V was cut by 5 bases and J by 1 base, with 20 bases left in between. CDR1 is SGHTA, CDR2 FQGNSA, per germline. The CDR3 sequence is 17 residues long.

This clonotype was observed at least ten times. The chain links TRBV6-1 to TRBJ2-7, with TRBD1 identical over 7 bases. This CDR3 is 15 amino acids long. V dropped 0 bases and J dropped 6; count of bases not matched to a gene: 8. The germline gives CDR1 MNHNS, CDR2 SASEGT. CDR3 region: CASSEAARGSGEQYF. CDR3 nucleotide sequence: TGTGCCAGCAGTGAAGCCGCCAGGGGGTCGGGCGAGCAGTACTTC.

This clonotype showed up just a few times. V gene TRBV6-1 combines with J gene TRBJ2-2; 11 bases are a match to TRBD1. After removal of 9 bases from V and 4 bases from J, the junction contained 4 bases not matched to a gene. Germline V gene sequence: CDR1 MNHNS, CDR2 SASEGT. The CDR3 covers 14 residues. The CDR3 is CASPGQGGTGELFF. In DNA form, the CDR3 reads TGTGCCAGTCCGGGACAGGGGGGCACCGGGGAGCTGTTTTTT.

This clonotype has ten or more counts. The chain carries TRBV15 and TRBJ1-1, with D tentatively TRBD1 (5 bases). The CDR3 is 16 residues long. Germline values: CDR1 LNHNV, CDR2 YYDKDF (reference sequence). V shed 0 bases and J shed 4 bases, with 15 bases lying between them. CDR3 region: CATSREGTGEGTEAFF. Written as DNA, the CDR3 is TGTGCCACCAGCAGAGAGGGGACGGGGGAGGGCACTGAAGCTTTCTTT.

This chain joins TRBV6-1 and TRBJ2-7, with D tentatively TRBD1 (6 bases). V dropped 6 bases and J dropped 0 bases, with 15 bases sitting between them. Germline lookup yields CDR1 MNHNS and CDR2 SASEGT. The CDR3 has 15 amino acids. CDR3 amino acids: CASSSGTTSSYEQYF. CDR3 sequence (DNA): TGTGCCAGCAGCTCCGGGACAACCAGCTCCTACGAGCAGTACTTC.

This clonotype appeared once. The chain carries TRBV30 and TRBJ1-2, with a tentative D call TRBD1 (5 bases). V shed 0 bases and J shed 4 bases, with 15 bases lying between them. This CDR3 comprises 15 residues. The V gene's germline CDR1 is GTSNPN and CDR2 SVGIG (reference sequence). This CDR3 reads CAWSVYETVSYGYTF. The CDR3 bases are TGTGCCTGGAGTGTCTACGAGACAGTAAGCTATGGCTACACCTTC.

The gene calls are TRBV7-2 and TRBJ2-3; D may be TRBD2 (5 bases). Per the germline V gene, CDR1 is SGHTA and CDR2 is FQGNSA. The CDR3 has 17 residues. Trimming pared 0 bases from V and 4 bases from J, leaving 17 bases between. CDR3 sequence reads: CASSLAGVLYFADTQYF. CDR3 in DNA: TGTGCCAGCAGCTTAGCGGGAGTGTTGTATTTTGCAGATACGCAGTATTTT.

This chain links TRBV5-5 with TRBJ2-1; D not certain. Germline V gene sequence: CDR1 SGHKS, CDR2 YYEKEE (reference sequence). The V and J ends lost 0 bases and 9 bases respectively, with 10 bases between them. This CDR3 comprises 13 residues. DNA for the CDR3: TGTGCCAGCAGCTTGGGGCGGCGCGGTGAGCAGTTCTTC. Translated: CASSLGRRGEQFF.

This clonotype has more than one count but fewer than ten. This chain links TRBV19 with TRBJ2-6; D uncertain. The CDR3 has 13 amino acids. Deletions cut 4 bases from V and 2 bases from J, with 3 bases between. The germline gives CDR1 LNHDA, CDR2 SQIVND (reference sequence). The CDR3, as DNA: TGTGCCAGTAGTACAGCTGGGGCCAACGTCCTGACTTTC. Residues: CASSTAGANVLTF.

This clonotype was detected only a few times. V gene TRBV20-1 combines with J gene TRBJ2-7; possibly TRBD1 for D (5 bases). Per the germline V gene, CDR1 is DFQATT and CDR2 is SNEGSKA (reference sequence). Trimming cost V 4 bases and J 4 bases, with 17 bases left between them. The CDR3 totals 14 residues. CDR3 protein: CSATGRASLYEQYF. DNA for the CDR3: TGCAGTGCTACAGGGCGCGCGTCTCTTTACGAGCAGTACTTC.

In this sample, this clonotype turned up many times. The junction does not match germline at one end; this may be a read error. The chain joins TRBV5-5 to TRBJ2-5, with D unresolved. This CDR3 spans 12 amino acids. Germline CDR1 SGHKS, CDR2 YYEKEE (reference sequence). CDR3 protein: CASSLSLEAQYF. The CDR3, as DNA: TGTGCCAGCAGCTTATCCCTAGAGGCCCAGTACTTC.

As for this clonotype: A much larger clone differs by one base, so this may be a read error. This sequence joins TRBV7-2 and TRBJ2-7, with D possibly TRBD1 on 5 matching bases. Looked up from germline, CDR1 is SGHTA and CDR2 is FQGNSA. This CDR3 has 16 amino acids. CDR3 sequence (DNA): TGTGCCGGCAGCCCCCGCCGTGACAGTCTACCCGGCGAGCAGTACTTC. Amino acids: CAGSPRRDSLPGEQYF.

This chain joins TRBV5-1 and TRBJ2-5, with 9 bases that match TRBD2. The CDR3 sequence is 17 residues long. The germline V gene has CDR1 SGHRS and CDR2 YFSETQ. J was trimmed by 4 bases and V by 4 bases; bases with no gene match: 14. The CDR3 protein is CASSPMGVAGVIETQYF. The CDR3 DNA is TGCGCCAGCAGCCCCATGGGAGTAGCGGGAGTAATAGAGACCCAGTACTTC.

This clonotype was picked up a small number of times. This sequence joins TRBV28 and TRBJ1-2, with 8 bases that match TRBD1. This CDR3 region has 15 residues. Germline values: CDR1 MDHEN, CDR2 SYDVKM. The trim removed 5 bases at V and 1 base at J, leaving 6 bases unmatched. The chain's CDR3 is CASSPLDRGNYGYTF. CDR3 DNA sequence: TGTGCCAGCAGTCCCCTAGACAGGGGTAACTATGGCTACACCTTC.

This clonotype was recorded many times. V gene TRBV9 combines with J gene TRBJ2-7, with 9 bases that match TRBD1. V trimming: 2 bases; J trimming: 5 bases; junction bases outside the gene matches: 5. Germline V gene data show CDR1 as SGDLS and CDR2 as YYNGEE. The CDR3 length is 14 residues. CDR3 DNA: TGTGCCAGCAGCGTGGGGACAGGGATGAACGAGCAGTACTTC. It yields the protein CASSVGTGMNEQYF.

The table lists this clonotype with a few counts. The gene calls are TRBV6-2 or TRBV6-3 and TRBJ2-4; D gene ambiguous. CDR3 length equals 14 residues. The germline V and J ends were trimmed by 7 bases and 9 bases, with 19 bases remaining between them. Germline V gene sequence: CDR1 MNHEY, CDR2 SVGEGT. CDR3 DNA: TGTGCCAGCACAGAAGGTGGCCATACGGGCATTCAGTACTTC. Its protein product is CASTEGGHTGIQYF.

The chain combines TRBV11-2 with TRBJ2-3; 7 bases align to TRBD2. The CDR3 covers 15 residues. The germline gives CDR1 SGHAT, CDR2 FQNNGV. V dropped 5 bases and J dropped 4; count of bases not matched to a gene: 9. CDR3 nucleotide sequence: TGTGCCAGCAGCGGGACTAATGCTCCCCCAGATACGCAGTATTTT. Translating it yields CASSGTNAPPDTQYF.